This entry lists 32 T cell receptor beta chains sequenced from one sample in a study of T cell responses to AZD1222 COVID-19 vaccine. Repertoires were generated with immunoSEQ multiplex PCR, while TCRdb's copy carries only in-frame clones and drops some. Among about 140,000 clones listed, roughly 89% were seen once. The sample here was peripheral blood, taken on day 0 of AZD1222 vaccination. These receptors were obtained from an adult in good health.

This chain links TRBV27 with TRBJ1-3, with D maybe TRBD1 (5 bases). Trimming pared 0 bases from V and 0 bases from J, leaving 9 bases between. Per the germline V gene, CDR1 is MNHEY and CDR2 is SMNVEV (reference sequence). The CDR3 extends over 16 amino acids. CDR3 DNA: TGTGCCAGCAGTTTATCCGCAGGGAACTCTGGAAACACCATATATTTT. Translation gives CASSLSAGNSGNTIYF.

V gene TRBV25-1 combines with J gene TRBJ1-1; a weak D match, TRBD1 (5 bases). The V end was cut by 2 bases, the J end by 0 bases, with 16 bases between. CDR1 is MGHDK, CDR2 SYGVNS, per germline. This CDR3 contains 17 residues. CDR3 in amino acids: CASSEPSPGGVNTEAFF. The CDR3 bases are TGTGCCAGCAGTGAACCCTCCCCCGGGGGGGTGAACACTGAAGCTTTCTTT.

This clone has more than one count but fewer than ten. The chain employs TRBV9 and TRBJ1-2; D is perhaps TRBD1 (5 bases). Germline V lookup: CDR1 SGDLS, CDR2 YYNGEE. The CDR3 loop spans 14 amino acids. Trimming took 3 bases from V and 3 from J, leaving 12 bases between them. CDR3 nucleotides: TGTGCCAGCAGCGAGAGCCCGGGGGACTATGGCTACACCTTC. Residues: CASSESPGDYGYTF.

This clone was observed once. The chain combines TRBV2 with TRBJ1-6; a weak D match, TRBD1 (5 bases). The CDR3 has 19 residues. Trimming removed 4 bases from V and 7 bases from J, with 26 bases in between. Germline CDR1 is SNHLY and CDR2 is FYNNEI. The chain's CDR3 is CASSVDPSAGRVQNSPLHF. The CDR3 coding sequence is TGTGCCAGCAGTGTAGACCCCTCCGCAGGCAGGGTGCAGAATTCACCCCTCCACTTT. Drawing the rest from reference TRBV2 and TRBJ1-6, the complete variable domain is EPEVTQTPSHQVTQMGQEVILRCVPISNHLYFYWYRQILGQKVEFLVSFYNNEISEKSEIFDDQFSVERPDGSNFTLKIRSTKLEDSAMYFCASSVDPSAGRVQNSPLHFGNGTRLTVT.

The V and J genes are TRBV2 and TRBJ2-7; D uncertain. This CDR3 has 14 residues. Germline V gene sequence: CDR1 SNHLY, CDR2 FYNNEI. Trimming took off 7 bases at V and 0 bases at J, with 13 bases between the two ends. CDR3 loop: CASKTQSVSYEQYF. CDR3 sequence (DNA): TGTGCCAGCAAAACCCAGAGCGTCTCCTACGAGCAGTACTTC. Full variable domain (remainder filled in from reference TRBV2 and TRBJ2-7): EPEVTQTPSHQVTQMGQEVILRCVPISNHLYFYWYRQILGQKVEFLVSFYNNEISEKSEIFDDQFSVERPDGSNFTLKIRSTKLEDSAMYFCASKTQSVSYEQYFGPGTRLTVT.

The chain is built from TRBV7-2 and TRBJ1-2; D is uncertain. The CDR3 totals 15 residues. V was pared by 2 bases and J by 4 bases, with 14 bases between. The V gene's germline CDR1 is SGHTA and CDR2 FQGNSA. CDR3 nucleotides: TGTGCCAGCAGCTTAAATACGGACGGACCCTATGGCTACACCTTC. It translates to CASSLNTDGPYGYTF.

This sequence joins TRBV19 and TRBJ1-4; D not certain. The CDR3 extends over 15 amino acids. Between the trimmed V and J ends, which lost 1 base and 0 bases, there was a span of 6 bases. Germline CDR1 is LNHDA and CDR2 is SQIVND (reference sequence). CDR3 sequence (DNA): TGTGCCAGTAGTATAGCCAGTTCAACTAATGAAAAACTGTTTTTT. This sequence encodes CASSIASSTNEKLFF.

The chain has TRBV6-5 and TRBJ1-6; D call uncertain. Deletions cut 5 bases from V and 7 bases from J, with 6 bases between. This CDR3 has 12 residues. Germline lookup yields CDR1 MNHEY and CDR2 SVGAGI. DNA of the CDR3: TGTGCCAGCAGTCGACCGAATTCACCCCTCCACTTT. Translating gives CASSRPNSPLHF.

V is TRBV2 and J is TRBJ2-3; weak D call: TRBD1 (5 bases). The CDR3 totals 15 residues. Germline lookup yields CDR1 SNHLY and CDR2 FYNNEI. V shed 4 bases and J shed 2 bases, with 13 bases lying between them. As DNA, the CDR3 is TGTGCCAGCAGTGTGGACACACTATACACAGATACGCAGTATTTT. Translation gives CASSVDTLYTDTQYF.

The rearrangement uses TRBV7-2 and TRBJ1-6, with 9 positions matching TRBD1. This CDR3 spans 16 amino acids. Looked up from germline, CDR1 is SGHTA and CDR2 is FQGNSA. V lost 0 bases, J lost 9 bases, and 6 bases stayed unmatched. The CDR3 spells CASSLAHRGRGSPLHF. DNA of the CDR3: TGTGCCAGCAGCTTAGCTCACAGGGGGCGCGGTTCACCCCTCCACTTT.

The chain has TRBV10-3 and TRBJ2-7; D remains unclear. The ends were cut back, 0 bases at V and 3 bases at J, with 9 bases in the middle. The CDR3 has 14 amino acids. Germline-derived CDR1 and CDR2 are ENHRY and SYGVKD. The CDR3 loop reads CAISESARIYEQYF. CDR3 in DNA: TGTGCCATCAGTGAGTCCGCCAGAATCTACGAGCAGTACTTC.

In this sample, this clone turned up a few times. This rearrangement joins TRBV10-3 to TRBJ1-5; D not certain. The CDR3 consists of 16 residues. CDR1 and CDR2 from the germline V gene are ENHRY and SYGVKD. Between the trimmed V and J ends, which lost 0 bases and 0 bases, there was a span of 9 bases. CDR3 protein: CAISESNGNSNQPQHF. CDR3 DNA: TGTGCCATCAGTGAGTCGAACGGGAATAGCAATCAGCCCCAGCATTTT.

The chain links TRBV20-1 to TRBJ2-1; possibly TRBD1 for D (6 bases). Germline loops: CDR1 DFQATT, CDR2 SNEGSKA (reference sequence). CDR3 length: 16 residues. Trimming pared 6 bases from V and 4 bases from J, leaving 22 bases between. The CDR3 is CSASVGPEGGYNEQFF. As DNA, the CDR3 is TGCAGTGCCAGTGTGGGGCCGGAAGGGGGTTACAATGAGCAGTTCTTC.

The rearrangement links TRBV7-2 to TRBJ1-5; the D gene is possibly TRBD1 (6 bases). The V and J ends lost 1 base and 4 bases respectively, with 11 bases between them. Germline V CDR1 and CDR2: SGHTA, FQGNSA. CDR3 size: 15 residues. This chain's CDR3 is CASSLGVGGNQPQHF. In DNA form, the CDR3 reads TGTGCCAGCAGCTTAGGGGTAGGGGGGAATCAGCCCCAGCATTTT.

V usage is TRBV10-3 and J usage is TRBJ2-2; D is uncertain. Germline V gene lookup returns CDR1 ENHRY and CDR2 SYGVKD. Trimming shortened V by 5 bases and J by 3 bases, and 1 base separated the two germline ends. This CDR3 contains 11 residues. CDR3 loop: CAISYTGELFF. CDR3 bases: TGTGCCATCAGTTACACCGGGGAGCTGTTTTTT.

The rearrangement joins TRBV6-2 or TRBV6-3 to TRBJ2-7, with 9 bases matching TRBD2. The CDR3 covers 16 residues. V was pared by 0 bases and J by 3 bases, with 6 bases of the junction left unmatched. Germline assignment: CDR1 MNHEY and CDR2 SVGEGT. CDR3 loop: CASSYSRVAGDYEQYF. The CDR3 DNA follows: TGTGCCAGCAGTTACTCCAGGGTAGCGGGAGACTACGAGCAGTACTTC.

This clone was detected only a few times. Other DNA sequences within the sample encode an identical CDR3. The gene calls are TRBV5-1 and TRBJ2-1; either TRBD1 or TRBD2 may fit D (5 bases each). Germline V gives CDR1 SGHRS, CDR2 YFSETQ. This CDR3 spans 16 amino acids. The V end was cut by 0 bases, the J end by 0 bases, with 10 bases between. DNA of the CDR3: TGCGCCAGCAGCTTGGGGGGGAACCCCTCCTACAATGAGCAGTTCTTC. This gives the protein CASSLGGNPSYNEQFF.

This chain links TRBV14 with TRBJ2-3; D is unresolved. The CDR3 runs to 13 residues. CDR1 is SGHDN, CDR2 FVKESK, per germline. Trimming stripped 3 bases from V and 3 bases from J, with 7 bases between. CDR3 sequence reads: CASSHLSTDTQYF. DNA for the CDR3: TGTGCCAGCAGCCACCTCTCGACAGATACGCAGTATTTT.

The chain employs TRBV27 and TRBJ1-2, with D tentatively TRBD1 (6 bases). The germline V gene encodes CDR1 MNHEY and CDR2 SMNVEV (reference sequence). This CDR3 is 14 amino acids long. The V gene lost 5 bases and the J gene lost 4 bases, with 14 bases spanning the gap. The CDR3: CASSPRGGAYGYTF. The CDR3 bases are TGTGCCAGCAGTCCCCGGGGGGGCGCCTATGGCTACACCTTC.

Turning to this clone: One end of the junction does not line up with germline, which may come from a read error. The CDR3 here is CASSSRTSGRGNTGELFF. Here the CDR3 DNA reads TGTGCTAGCAGTTCTCGGACTAGCGGGAGGGGTAACACCGGGGAGCTGTTTTTT. V is TRBV7-7 and J is TRBJ2-2; TRBD2 agrees at 15 bases. The CDR3 totals 18 residues. Germline V gives CDR1 SSHAT, CDR2 FNYEAQ (reference sequence). Using reference TRBV7-7 and TRBJ2-2 for the parts outside the CDR3, the full variable domain is GAGVSQSPRYKVTKRGQDVTLRCDPISSHATLYWYQQALGQGPEFLTYFNYEAQPDKSGLPSDRFSAERPEGSISTLTIQRTEQRDSAMYRCASSSRTSGRGNTGELFFGEGSRLTVL.

The chain carries TRBV6-5 and TRBJ1-6; the D gene is possibly TRBD1 (5 bases). The germline V and J ends were trimmed by 7 bases and 6 bases, with 13 bases remaining between them. The length of the CDR3 is 14 residues. Germline V lookup: CDR1 MNHEY, CDR2 SVGAGI. CDR3 in DNA: TGTGCCAGCATGGGAGACAGTCCTAATTCACCCCTCCACTTT. Protein sequence: CASMGDSPNSPLHF.

The V and J genes are TRBV12-3 or TRBV12-4 and TRBJ1-4, with 10 bases lining up with TRBD1. The CDR3 contains 13 residues. With 10 bases clipped from V and 8 bases from J, the junction kept 7 bases outside the gene matches. CDR3 DNA: TGTGCCACCCGACAGGGGGCCGTGGAAAAACTGTTTTTT. As protein: CATRQGAVEKLFF.

This rearrangement joins TRBV6-5 to TRBJ1-2, with D tentatively TRBD1 (6 bases). The germline V gene has CDR1 MNHEY and CDR2 SVGAGI. Trimming left V 0 bases short and J 4 bases short, with 12 bases between. The CDR3 is 15 amino acids. The CDR3 loop reads CASSYSGGGAYGYTF. CDR3 DNA sequence: TGTGCCAGCAGTTACTCCGGGGGGGGCGCCTATGGCTACACCTTC.

This chain connects TRBV7-2 to TRBJ1-5; no clear D gene. Germline values: CDR1 SGHTA, CDR2 FQGNSA. The CDR3 is made up of 14 amino acids. The germline V and J ends were trimmed by 5 bases and 4 bases, with 12 bases remaining between them. This CDR3 reads CASSPARANQPQHF. The CDR3, as DNA: TGTGCCAGCAGCCCCGCCCGAGCTAATCAGCCCCAGCATTTT. The full variable domain, completed using reference TRBV7-2 and TRBJ1-5, is GAGVSQSPSNKVTEKGKDVELRCDPISGHTALYWYRQSLGQGLEFLIYFQGNSAPDKSGLPSDRFSAERTGGSVSTLTIQRTQQEDSAVYLCASSPARANQPQHFGDGTRLSIL.

The rearrangement links TRBV18 to TRBJ2-2; TRBD2 matches 7 bases. V lost 2 bases and J lost 1; bases outside the gene matches: 10. Germline CDR1 KGHSH, CDR2 LQKENI. CDR3 length: 18 amino acids. CDR3 nucleotide sequence: TGTGCCAGCTCACCATCGGGCGGGAGTTCGTGGAACACCGGGGAGCTGTTTTTT. Amino acid sequence: CASSPSGGSSWNTGELFF.

The chain employs TRBV20-1 and TRBJ1-5, with D unresolved. This CDR3 is built from 12 residues. Germline values: CDR1 DFQATT, CDR2 SNEGSKA (reference sequence). Trimming pared 3 bases from V and 1 base from J, leaving 4 bases between. In DNA form, the CDR3 reads TGCAGTGCTAGTCACAGCAATCAGCCCCAGCATTTT. Translating gives CSASHSNQPQHF.

The CDR3 sequence is CASCSSGDNEQFF. The CDR3 DNA sequence: TGTGCCAGCTGCTCGAGCGGGGACAATGAGCAGTTCTTC. The rearrangement joins TRBV6-5 to TRBJ2-1, with 7 positions matching TRBD2. This CDR3 has 13 residues. Looked up from germline, CDR1 is MNHEY and CDR2 is SVGAGI. With V trimmed by 8 bases and J by 5 bases, 6 bases remained unmatched.

The rearrangement joins TRBV6-4 to TRBJ1-1, with unresolved D. Germline V gene lookup returns CDR1 MRHNA and CDR2 SNTAGT. Deletions cut 3 bases from V and 0 bases from J, with 5 bases between. The CDR3 loop spans 13 amino acids. This chain's CDR3 is CASSEGLNTEAFF. CDR3 DNA: TGTGCCAGCAGTGAAGGGTTGAACACTGAAGCTTTCTTT.

The gene calls are TRBV29-1 and TRBJ1-2; D possibly corresponds to TRBD1 (6 bases). Looked up from germline, CDR1 is SQVTM and CDR2 is ANQGSEA. This CDR3 has 15 residues. Trimming removed 6 bases from V and 0 bases from J, with 17 bases in between. In nucleotides, the CDR3 is TGCAGCGTCCCACGGGGGCAGTTATCTAACTATGGCTACACCTTC. It codes for CSVPRGQLSNYGYTF.

This clone was detected only once. This chain links TRBV7-9 with TRBJ1-2; 9 bases match TRBD1. Losses at the gene ends were 4 bases for V and 4 bases for J; bases not matched to a gene: 10. This CDR3 has 16 amino acids. Germline V gene sequence: CDR1 SEHNR, CDR2 FQNEAQ (reference sequence). The CDR3 DNA sequence: TGTGCCAGCAGCTCACAGGGGGCGAGGTACAGCTATGGCTACACCTTC. Its translation is CASSSQGARYSYGYTF.

This clone came up a few times. V gene TRBV23-1 combines with J gene TRBJ1-5, with D perhaps TRBD1 (5 bases). TRBV23-1 is filed as an ORF, its function uncertain. Trimming left V 3 bases short and J 0 bases short, with 18 bases between. This CDR3 comprises 18 residues. Written as DNA, the CDR3 is TGCGCCAGCAGTCACCATCGACAGCCGGGGTATAGCAATCAGCCCCAGCATTTT. It specifies CASSHHRQPGYSNQPQHF.

This chain's CDR3 is CSVGPLTPLTGDYGYTF. CDR3 bases: TGCAGCGTTGGGCCACTGACACCCCTAACGGGCGACTATGGCTACACCTTC. The chain couples TRBV29-1 to TRBJ1-2; D unclear. The germline gives CDR1 SQVTM, CDR2 ANQGSEA. This CDR3 has 17 amino acids. V gave up 4 bases and J gave up 3 bases, with 24 bases separating them.